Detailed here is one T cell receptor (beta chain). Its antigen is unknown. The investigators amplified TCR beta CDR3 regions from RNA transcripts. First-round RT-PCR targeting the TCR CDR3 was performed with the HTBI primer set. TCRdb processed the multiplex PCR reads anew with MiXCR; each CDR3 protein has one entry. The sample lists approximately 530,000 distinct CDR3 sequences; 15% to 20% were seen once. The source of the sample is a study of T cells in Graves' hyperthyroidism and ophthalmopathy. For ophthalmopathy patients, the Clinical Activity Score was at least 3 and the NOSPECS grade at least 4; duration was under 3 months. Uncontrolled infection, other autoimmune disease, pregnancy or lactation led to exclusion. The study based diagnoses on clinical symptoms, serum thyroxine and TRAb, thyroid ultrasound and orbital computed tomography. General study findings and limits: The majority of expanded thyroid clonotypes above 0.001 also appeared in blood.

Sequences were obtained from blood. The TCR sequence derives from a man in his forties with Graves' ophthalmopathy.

The CDR3 bases are TGCGCCAGCAGCAATACCGGGGGGAACCACAATGAGCAGTTCTTC. The encoded protein is CASSNTGGNHNEQFF. V is TRBV5-1 and J is TRBJ2-1, with TRBD2 identical over 7 bases. Trimming took 4 bases from V and 5 from J; bases not matched to a gene: 9. The CDR3 runs to 15 residues. CDR1 and CDR2 from the germline V gene are SGHRS and YFSETQ.